The 8 T cell receptor beta chains reported below all come from one sample, sequenced in a study of blood T cell repertoires in COVID-19. Only in-frame clones appear in the TCRdb table, and some are missing; sequencing was by immunoSEQ multiplex PCR. The sample lists around 260,000 clones; approximately 88% were seen once. Input material: peripheral blood. The receptors were sampled from a woman aged 70 to 79 with COVID-19, enrolled during active disease.

V is TRBV10-3 and J is TRBJ2-3, with a weak D call TRBD1 (5 bases). Germline V gives CDR1 ENHRY, CDR2 SYGVKD. Trimming stripped 4 bases from V and 2 bases from J, with 13 bases between. This CDR3 contains 15 residues. The chain's CDR3 is CAISAPDRNTDTQYF. CDR3 nucleotides: TGTGCCATCAGTGCCCCTGACAGAAACACAGATACGCAGTATTTT.

The chain is built from TRBV25-1 and TRBJ1-1; D gene unclear. Deletions cut 7 bases from V and 2 bases from J, with 11 bases between. Germline V gene data show CDR1 as MGHDK and CDR2 as SYGVNS. There are 13 residues in the CDR3. The CDR3 DNA sequence: TGTGCCAGCACTAGAAAGAGCAACACTGAAGCTTTCTTT. Protein product: CASTRKSNTEAFF. The full variable domain, completed using reference TRBV25-1 and TRBJ1-1, is EADIYQTPRYLVIGTGKKITLECSQTMGHDKMYWYQQDPGMELHLIHYSYGVNSTEKGDLSSESTVSRIRTEHFPLTLESARPSHTSQYLCASTRKSNTEAFFGQGTRLTVV.

This chain joins TRBV15 and TRBJ2-7; 8 nucleotides agree with TRBD2. From germline, CDR1 is LNHNV and CDR2 YYDKDF (reference sequence). The CDR3 has 15 residues. V lost 5 bases to trimming and J lost 3 bases; unmatched junction nucleotides: 9. CDR3 sequence (DNA): TGTGCCACCAGCCGCGATACTAGCGGCATCTACGAGCAGTACTTC. Its protein is CATSRDTSGIYEQYF.

The chain employs TRBV14 and TRBJ1-1, with D possibly matching TRBD1 (6 bases). Between the trimmed V and J ends, which lost 5 bases and 9 bases, there was a span of 16 bases. The CDR3 totals 13 residues. Germline-derived CDR1 and CDR2 are SGHDN and FVKESK. In nucleotides, the CDR3 is TGTGCCAGCAGCACCTCCCGGGGGGGCCAAGCTTTCTTT. Its translation: CASSTSRGGQAFF.

The genes are TRBV30 and TRBJ1-1, with 7 bases aligning to TRBD1. CDR1 GTSNPN and CDR2 SVGIG come from the germline V gene (reference sequence). The CDR3 sequence is 13 residues long. The V segment lost 4 bases and the J segment 2 bases; nucleotides outside the gene matches: 4. For the CDR3, the DNA is TGTGCCTGGACGGGACAGCCAAACACTGAAGCTTTCTTT. Its translation: CAWTGQPNTEAFF.

The CDR3 region has the DNA TGTGCCAGCAGTGGAGGGAGTCTCGAGCAGTACTTC. As protein: CASSGGSLEQYF. The gene calls are TRBV2 and TRBJ2-7; TRBD2 might be the D (5 bases). Trimming removed 4 bases from V and 6 bases from J, with 10 bases in between. This CDR3 has 12 residues. Germline CDR1 SNHLY, CDR2 FYNNEI.

The J gene is TRBJ1-2, the V gene TRBV6-5; the match to TRBD1 covers 9 bases. The CDR3 runs 15 residues. V lost 5 bases and J lost 3; bases outside the gene matches: 7. Germline V gene lookup returns CDR1 MNHEY and CDR2 SVGAGI. DNA for the CDR3: TGTGCCAGCAGTCGGGGACAGGGTAGAGACTATGGCTACACCTTC. This encodes CASSRGQGRDYGYTF.

The CDR3 loop reads CASSNIAADTQYF. In nucleotides, the CDR3 is TGTGCCAGCAGCAACATAGCAGCAGATACGCAGTATTTT. V gene TRBV3-1 (or the pseudogene TRBV3-2) combines with J gene TRBJ2-3; D is undetermined. The V gene lost 5 bases and the J gene lost 4 bases, with 10 bases spanning the gap. The CDR3 sequence is 13 residues long. Germline V CDR1 and CDR2: LGHDT, YNNKEL (reference sequence).